These 10 T cell receptor beta chains were all obtained from the same sample, sequenced in a study of graft-versus-host responses after intestinal transplantation. Clones were sequenced by immunoSEQ multiplex PCR, and TCRdb holds only the in-frame ones, with some missing. The profile covers some 150,000 clones, with 92% appearing a single time and roughly 0.19% taken by the ten largest. Which antigens these TCRs recognize remains unknown. Source: unstimulated CD4+ T cells sorted from spleen or lymph node cells, taken before intestinal transplant. The receptors were gathered from a human donor who received an intestinal transplant.

The genes are TRBV28 and TRBJ1-1; D is possibly TRBD1 (6 bases). Per germline, CDR1 MDHEN and CDR2 SYDVKM. The CDR3 is 16 amino acids. V was trimmed by 2 bases and J by 0 bases, leaving 13 bases between them. The CDR3 nucleotides are TGTGCCAGCAGTTTAGGGGGGGCGTCCATGAACACTGAAGCTTTCTTT. Its protein is CASSLGGASMNTEAFF. The whole variable domain, filled in from reference TRBV28 and TRBJ1-1, reads DVKVTQSSRYLVKRTGEKVFLECVQDMDHENMFWYRQDPGLGLRLIYFSYDVKMKEKGDIPEGYSVSREKKERFSLILESASTNQTSMYLCASSLGGASMNTEAFFGQGTRLTVV.

The genes are TRBV10-2 and TRBJ2-7; 10 nucleotides line up with TRBD2. Germline V gene data show CDR1 as WSHSY and CDR2 as SAAADI. The CDR3 has 18 amino acids. Trimming at V came to 1 base and at J to 4 bases, leaving 13 bases not matched to a gene. The CDR3 sequence is CASSEFGTSVRSGYEQYF. DNA of the CDR3: TGCGCCAGCAGTGAGTTCGGGACTAGCGTGCGTTCTGGGTACGAGCAGTACTTC.

The chain couples TRBV6-5 to TRBJ1-1, with D unclear. The CDR3 consists of 13 residues. Germline CDR1 is MNHEY and CDR2 is SVGAGI. The V end lost 2 bases, the J end lost 5 bases, and 9 bases lay between the germline ends. Written as DNA, the CDR3 is TGTGCCAGCAGTTACGGGGATCGGACTGAAGCTTTCTTT. Protein: CASSYGDRTEAFF.

This chain links TRBV7-2 with TRBJ1-2; 9 bases are shared with TRBD1. Per germline, CDR1 SGHTA and CDR2 FQGNSA. The length of the CDR3 is 13 residues. The junction had 8 bases not matched to a gene; V was cut back by 7 bases and J by 8 bases. CDR3 sequence (DNA): TGTGCCAGCACCAAACAGGGGGCGTACGGCTACACCTTC. Its protein is CASTKQGAYGYTF.

The V gene is TRBV6-1, the J gene TRBJ2-7, with 9 bases fitting TRBD1. In germline, CDR1 is MNHNS, CDR2 SASEGT. With 4 bases clipped from V and 3 bases from J, the junction kept 10 bases outside the gene matches. CDR3 length: 16 residues. The CDR3 sequence is CASSVYRGLSNYEQYF. The DNA for the CDR3 is TGTGCCAGCAGTGTCTACAGGGGGCTAAGTAACTACGAGCAGTACTTC.

The genes are TRBV5-6 and TRBJ1-5; D gene uncertain. CDR1 is SGHDT and CDR2 is YYEEEE in the germline V gene. The CDR3 has 15 amino acids. Trimming left V 0 bases short and J 0 bases short, with 7 bases between. The CDR3 spells CASSLGHLSNQPQHF. CDR3 nucleotides: TGTGCCAGCAGCTTGGGGCACCTTAGCAATCAGCCCCAGCATTTT.

The chain has TRBV9 and TRBJ2-5, with 9 bases lining up with TRBD2. TRBJ2-7 explains the end of the DNA better; the J call may be wrong. The V gene's germline CDR1 is SGDLS and CDR2 YYNGEE. This CDR3 is built from 18 residues. The CDR3 loop is CASSVAPSSLAGVVEQYF. CDR3 DNA: TGTGCCAGCAGCGTAGCCCCTTCCTCCTTAGCGGGAGTGGTCGAGCAGTACTTC.

V usage is TRBV28 and J usage is TRBJ2-5; no definite D call. CDR1 is MDHEN and CDR2 is SYDVKM in the germline V gene. CDR3 size: 17 residues. Trimming shortened V by 2 bases and J by 0 bases, and 16 bases separated the two germline ends. CDR3 residues: CASSLSLTNQYQETQYF. DNA for the CDR3: TGTGCCAGCAGTTTAAGTTTAACCAACCAGTACCAAGAGACCCAGTACTTC.

The rearrangement joins TRBV18 to TRBJ1-1; perhaps TRBD1 as D (6 bases). Germline V gene data show CDR1 as KGHSH and CDR2 as LQKENI. The CDR3 runs to 17 residues. Deletions cut 6 bases from V and 0 bases from J, with 20 bases between. The CDR3 reads CASSRRVQGTMNTEAFF. The DNA of the CDR3 is TGTGCCAGCTCCCGTAGGGTACAGGGAACTATGAACACTGAAGCTTTCTTT. The full variable domain, its missing parts supplied by reference TRBV18 and TRBJ1-1, is NAGVMQNPRHLVRRRGQEARLRCSPMKGHSHVYWYRQLPEEGLKFMVYLQKENIIDESGMPKERFSAEFPKEGPSILRIQQVVRGDSAAYFCASSRRVQGTMNTEAFFGQGTRLTVV.

The CDR3: CASAMPRDRGAYSNQPQHF. In nucleotides, the CDR3 is TGTGCTAGTGCCATGCCCCGGGACAGGGGGGCCTATAGCAATCAGCCCCAGCATTTT. The chain carries TRBV12-5 and TRBJ1-5; 11 bases line up with TRBD1. The germline V gene encodes CDR1 LGHNT and CDR2 FRNRAP. This CDR3 has 19 residues. The V gene end was trimmed by 7 bases and the J gene end by 0 bases; junction bases not matched to a gene: 14. The entire variable domain, with the rest obtained from reference TRBV12-5 and TRBJ1-5, is as follows: DARVTQTPRHKVTEMGQEVTMRCQPILGHNTVFWYRQTMMQGLELLAYFRNRAPLDDSGMPKDRFSAEMPDATLATLKIQPSEPRDSAVYFCASAMPRDRGAYSNQPQHFGDGTRLSIL.